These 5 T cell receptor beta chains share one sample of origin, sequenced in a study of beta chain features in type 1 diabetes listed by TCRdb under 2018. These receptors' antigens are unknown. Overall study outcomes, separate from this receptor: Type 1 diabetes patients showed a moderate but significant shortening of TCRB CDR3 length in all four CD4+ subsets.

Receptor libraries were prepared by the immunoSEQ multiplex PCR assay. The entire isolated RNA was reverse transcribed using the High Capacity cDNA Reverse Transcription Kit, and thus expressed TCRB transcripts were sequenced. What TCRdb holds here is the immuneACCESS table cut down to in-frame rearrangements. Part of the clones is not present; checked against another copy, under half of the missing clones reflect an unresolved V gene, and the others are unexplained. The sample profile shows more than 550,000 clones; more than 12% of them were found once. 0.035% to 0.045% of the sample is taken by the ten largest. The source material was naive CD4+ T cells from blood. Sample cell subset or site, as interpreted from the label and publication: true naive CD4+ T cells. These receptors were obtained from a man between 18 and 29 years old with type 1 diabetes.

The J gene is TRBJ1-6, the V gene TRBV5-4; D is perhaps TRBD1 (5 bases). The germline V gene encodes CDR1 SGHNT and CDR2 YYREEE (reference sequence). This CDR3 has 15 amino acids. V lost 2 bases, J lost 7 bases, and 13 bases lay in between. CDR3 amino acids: CASSFPGQENSPLHF. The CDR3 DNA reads TGTGCCAGCAGCTTCCCAGGGCAGGAGAATTCACCCCTCCACTTT.

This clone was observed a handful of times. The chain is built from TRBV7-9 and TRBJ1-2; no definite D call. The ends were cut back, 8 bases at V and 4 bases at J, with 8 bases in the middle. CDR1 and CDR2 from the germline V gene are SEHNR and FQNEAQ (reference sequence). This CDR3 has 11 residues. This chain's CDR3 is CASHRFYGYTF. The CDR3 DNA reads TGTGCCAGCCACAGATTCTATGGCTACACCTTC.

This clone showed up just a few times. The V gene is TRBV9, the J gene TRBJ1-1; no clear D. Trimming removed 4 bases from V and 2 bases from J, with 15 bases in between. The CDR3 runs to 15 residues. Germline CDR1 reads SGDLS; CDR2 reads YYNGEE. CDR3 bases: TGTGCCAGCAGCTCACCTCCCCTCCGCAACACTGAAGCTTTCTTT. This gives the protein CASSSPPLRNTEAFF.

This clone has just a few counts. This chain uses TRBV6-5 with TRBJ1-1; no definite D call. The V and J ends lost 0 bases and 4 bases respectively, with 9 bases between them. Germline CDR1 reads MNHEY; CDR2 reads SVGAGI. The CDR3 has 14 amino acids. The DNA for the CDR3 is TGTGCCAGCAGTTACTCTGGTTCAGGCACTGAAGCTTTCTTT. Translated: CASSYSGSGTEAFF.

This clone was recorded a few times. CDR3 nucleotides: TGTGCCAGCAGCCCGGCTAGCGGGGGGCTCCAAGAGACCCAGTACTTC. Its protein product is CASSPASGGLQETQYF. The chain couples TRBV7-2 to TRBJ2-5; 11 nucleotides match TRBD2. The CDR3 extends over 16 amino acids. V was pared by 5 bases and J by 1 base, with 6 bases of the junction left unmatched. The germline V gene encodes CDR1 SGHTA and CDR2 FQGNSA.